A selection of T cell receptor beta chains follows, all from one sample in a study of T-cell reconstitution after alpha-beta-depleted transplantation in children. One entry per CDR3 protein, called by TCRdb with MiXCR from the PCR reads. The sample shows some 240,000 distinct CDR3 sequences, 9.7% of them seen only once. This specimen consisted of PBMCs from the stem cell graft donor, obtained from the stem cell graft. The receptor source for this set is a human donor who donated a stem cell graft to a child with SCID. The CDR3 runs from the conserved cysteine through the conserved F or W. The D gene is left open where the match is weak. The size of a clone is reported for some rows only, either as once, few or many, or as a class for expanded clones.

.,TRBJ1-2,many,TRBV28,CASSSLNGYGYTF,TGTGCCAGCAGTTCTCTCAATGGCTATGGCTACACCTTC
.,TRBJ2-7,many,TRBV7-2,CASSLGLGTLTYEQYF,TGTGCCAGCAGCTTAGGACTCGGGACACTTACCTACGAGCAGTACTTC
.,TRBJ2-5,.,TRBV5-1,CASSLGHPQETQYF,TGCGCCAGCAGCTTGGGGCACCCTCAAGAGACCCAGTACTTC
.,TRBJ2-1,.,TRBV5-1,CASSSQGNNEQFF,TGCGCCAGCAGTAGTCAGGGTAACAATGAGCAGTTCTTC
.,TRBJ2-1,.,TRBV5-1,CASSRGGGLDNEQFF,TGCGCCAGCAGCCGAGGGGGGGGGCTAGACAATGAGCAGTTCTTC
TRBD1,TRBJ1-2,many,TRBV4-2,CASSQDQPGGVDAYGYTF,TGTGCCAGCAGCCAAGATCAACCAGGGGGTGTTGATGCCTATGGCTACACCTTC
TRBD1,TRBJ1-1,.,TRBV20-1,CSARYRGRKNTEAFF,TGCAGTGCTAGATACAGGGGGAGAAAAAACACTGAAGCTTTCTTT
TRBD1,TRBJ2-7,.,TRBV7-2,CASSVRPGQGAYEQYF,TGTGCCAGCAGCGTTAGGCCGGGACAGGGGGCCTACGAGCAGTACTTC
TRBD2,TRBJ2-1,many,TRBV20-1,CSAAGGSSYNEQFF,TGCAGTGCGGCCGGGGGGAGCTCCTACAATGAGCAGTTCTTC
.,TRBJ2-7,.,TRBV5-1,CASSRVGGDEQYF,TGCGCCAGCAGCAGAGTGGGGGGCGACGAGCAGTACTTC
TRBD2,TRBJ2-7,many,TRBV12-3/TRBV12-4,CASSFSGGYEQYF,TGTGCCAGCAGTTTTAGCGGGGGGTACGAGCAGTACTTC
.,TRBJ2-7,many,TRBV27,CASSLSSGAWEQYF,TGTGCCAGCAGTTTATCGTCAGGGGCGTGGGAGCAGTACTTC
TRBD2,TRBJ2-1,few,TRBV12-3/TRBV12-4,CAFCFWGMTSGTGNEQFF,TGTGCCTTCTGTTTTTGGGGGATGACTAGCGGTACTGGCAATGAGCAGTTCTTC
.,TRBJ2-5,many,TRBV20-1,CSATSRKGPQETQYF,TGCAGTGCTACATCTCGCAAAGGGCCCCAAGAGACCCAGTACTTC
.,TRBJ2-1,many,TRBV12-3/TRBV12-4,CASSPQGGPRSTYNEQFF,TGTGCCAGCAGCCCCCAAGGGGGGCCGCGGAGCACCTACAATGAGCAGTTCTTC
.,TRBJ2-1,many,TRBV5-1,CASSLATGAVNEQFF,TGCGCCAGCAGCTTGGCCACGGGGGCGGTCAATGAGCAGTTCTTC
.,TRBJ2-1,many,TRBV15,CATSRDRVDTGNEQFF,TGTGCCACCAGCAGAGATCGTGTAGATACGGGGAATGAGCAGTTCTTC
.,TRBJ2-5,many,TRBV7-9,CASSGGTAQETQYF,TGTGCCAGCAGCGGTGGAACAGCACAAGAGACCCAGTACTTC
.,TRBJ2-1,many,TRBV3-1,CASSQGWVDSNEQFF,TGTGCCAGCAGCCAAGGGTGGGTCGATTCTAATGAGCAGTTCTTC
.,TRBJ1-5,many,TRBV24-1,CATSDGGNQPQHF,TGTGCCACCAGTGACGGCGGCAATCAGCCCCAGCATTTT
.,TRBJ2-1,many,TRBV5-1,CASRLGDSYNEQFF,TGCGCCAGCAGATTAGGTGACAGCTACAATGAGCAGTTCTTC
TRBD2,TRBJ2-2,many,TRBV5-1,CASSLIAGVAGELFF,TGCGCCAGCAGCTTGATAGCGGGGGTCGCCGGGGAGCTGTTTTTT
.,TRBJ2-7,many,TRBV7-2,CASSLVMGGEQYF,TGTGCCAGCAGCTTAGTAATGGGGGGCGAGCAGTACTTC
TRBD2,TRBJ2-6,many,TRBV6-2/TRBV6-3,CASSSGGDSGANVLTF,TGTGCCAGCAGTTCGGGAGGAGACTCTGGGGCCAACGTCCTGACTTTC
TRBD2,TRBJ2-3,many,TRBV7-2,CASSWGGGDTQYF,TGTGCCAGCAGCTGGGGGGGGGGAGATACGCAGTATTTT